This TCR beta chain stems from a study of T cell changes during pregnancy in multiple sclerosis. Generated by immunoSEQ multiplex PCR, the TCRdb table keeps only in-frame clones and is missing some. The sample records about 45,000 clones, 95% to 96% being singletons. Only one count was recorded for this clone. V shed 2 bases and J 5 bases; nucleotides not matched to a gene: 9. CDR1 and CDR2 from the germline V gene are LGHNA and YNFKEQ. The CDR3 covers 15 residues. This specimen consisted of peripheral blood, obtained in the second trimester of pregnancy. The receptor was derived from a female donor with multiple sclerosis, enrolled in a pregnancy study. V usage is TRBV4-2 and J usage is TRBJ2-7; the match to TRBD1 covers 7 bases. The CDR3 loop reads CASSQPRQGTDEQYF. CDR3 nucleotides: TGTGCCAGCAGCCAACCCCGACAGGGAACGGACGAGCAGTACTTC.